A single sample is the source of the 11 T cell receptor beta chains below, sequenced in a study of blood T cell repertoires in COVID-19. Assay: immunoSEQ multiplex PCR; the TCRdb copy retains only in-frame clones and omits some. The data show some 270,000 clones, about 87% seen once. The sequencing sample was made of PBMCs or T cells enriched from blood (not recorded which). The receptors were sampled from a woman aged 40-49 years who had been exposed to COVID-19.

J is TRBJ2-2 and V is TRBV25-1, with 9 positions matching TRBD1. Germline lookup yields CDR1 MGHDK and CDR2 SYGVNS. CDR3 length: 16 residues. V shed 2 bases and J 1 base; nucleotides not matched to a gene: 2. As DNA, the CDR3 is TGTGCCAGCAGTGAACGGACAGGGGAGAACACCGGGGAGCTGTTTTTT. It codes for CASSERTGENTGELFF.

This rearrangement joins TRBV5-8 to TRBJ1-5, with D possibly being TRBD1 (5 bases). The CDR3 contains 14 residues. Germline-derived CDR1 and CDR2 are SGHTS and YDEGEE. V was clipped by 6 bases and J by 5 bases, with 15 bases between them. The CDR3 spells CASIVRGGHQPQHF. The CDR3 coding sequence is TGTGCCAGCATCGTTCGGGGGGGACATCAGCCCCAGCATTTT.

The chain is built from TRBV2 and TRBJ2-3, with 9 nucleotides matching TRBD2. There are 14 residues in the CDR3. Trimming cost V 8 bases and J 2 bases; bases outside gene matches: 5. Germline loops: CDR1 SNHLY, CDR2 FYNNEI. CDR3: CASVGLAHTDTQYF. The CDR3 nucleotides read TGTGCCAGCGTGGGACTAGCTCACACAGATACGCAGTATTTT.

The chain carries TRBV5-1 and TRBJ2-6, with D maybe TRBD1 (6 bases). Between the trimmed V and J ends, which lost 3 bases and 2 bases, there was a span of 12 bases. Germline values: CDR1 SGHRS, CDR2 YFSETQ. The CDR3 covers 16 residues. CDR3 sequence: CASSSTGGAGANVLTF. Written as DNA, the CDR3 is TGCGCCAGCAGCTCGACAGGTGGCGCTGGGGCCAACGTCCTGACTTTC.

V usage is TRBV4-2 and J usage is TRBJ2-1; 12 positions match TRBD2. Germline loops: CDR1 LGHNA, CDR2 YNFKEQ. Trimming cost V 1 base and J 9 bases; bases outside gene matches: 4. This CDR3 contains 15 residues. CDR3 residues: CASSQASGGAGEQFF. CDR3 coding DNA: TGTGCCAGCAGCCAAGCTAGCGGGGGGGCAGGTGAGCAGTTCTTC.

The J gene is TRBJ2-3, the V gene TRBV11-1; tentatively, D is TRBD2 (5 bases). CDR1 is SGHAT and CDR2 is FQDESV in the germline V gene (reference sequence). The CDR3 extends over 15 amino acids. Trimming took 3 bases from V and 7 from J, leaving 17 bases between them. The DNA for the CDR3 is TGTGCCAGCAGCTTGAGTTCCGCCCGGGGAAATACGCAGTATTTT. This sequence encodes CASSLSSARGNTQYF.

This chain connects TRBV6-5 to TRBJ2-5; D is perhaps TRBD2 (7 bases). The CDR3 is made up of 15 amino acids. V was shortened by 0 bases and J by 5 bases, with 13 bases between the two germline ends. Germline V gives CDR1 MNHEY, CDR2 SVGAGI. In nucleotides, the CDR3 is TGTGCCAGCAGTTACTCTTGGGGGGGCGGGGAGACCCAGTACTTC. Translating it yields CASSYSWGGGETQYF.

CDR3 DNA: TGTGCCAGCAGCTTAGTCACCGGTAACTATGGCTACACCTTC. This sequence encodes CASSLVTGNYGYTF. V is TRBV7-8 and J is TRBJ1-2; D gene ambiguous. Germline CDR1 and CDR2: SGHVS and FQNEAQ. V lost 1 base, J lost 1 base, and 7 bases lay in between. The CDR3 spans 14 residues. Drawing the rest from reference TRBV7-8 and TRBJ1-2, the complete variable domain is GAGVSQSPRYKVAKRGQDVALRCDPISGHVSLFWYQQALGQGPEFLTYFQNEAQLDKSGLPSDRFFAERPEGSVSTLKIQRTQQEDSAVYLCASSLVTGNYGYTFGSGTRLTVV.

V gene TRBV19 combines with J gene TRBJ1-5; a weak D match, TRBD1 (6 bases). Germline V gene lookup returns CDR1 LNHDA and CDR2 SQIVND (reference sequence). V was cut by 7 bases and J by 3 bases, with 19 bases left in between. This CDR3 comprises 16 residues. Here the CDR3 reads CASKHNHGQTNQPQHF. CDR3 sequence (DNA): TGTGCCAGTAAACACAACCACGGACAGACCAATCAGCCCCAGCATTTT. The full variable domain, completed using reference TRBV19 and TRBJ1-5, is DGGITQSPKYLFRKEGQNVTLSCEQNLNHDAMYWYRQDPGQGLRLIYYSQIVNDFQKGDIAEGYSVSREKKESFPLTVTSAQKNPTAFYLCASKHNHGQTNQPQHFGDGTRLSIL.

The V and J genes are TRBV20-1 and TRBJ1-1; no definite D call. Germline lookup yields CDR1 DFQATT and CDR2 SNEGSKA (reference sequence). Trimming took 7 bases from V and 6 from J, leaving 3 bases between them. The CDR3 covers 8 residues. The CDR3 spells CSGAEAFF. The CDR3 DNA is TGCAGTGGAGCTGAAGCTTTCTTT.

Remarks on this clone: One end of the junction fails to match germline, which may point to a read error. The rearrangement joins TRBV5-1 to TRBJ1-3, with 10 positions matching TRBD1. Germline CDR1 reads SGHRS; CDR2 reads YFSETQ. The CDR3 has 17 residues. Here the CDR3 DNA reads TGTGCCAGCAGCTTGGAGACAGGGGGCTTACGCGGAAACACCATATATTTT. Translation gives CASSLETGGLRGNTIYF.